This T cell receptor (beta chain) was observed in a study of CD8 T cells in Susac syndrome. Study-level information: At blood draw, Susac syndrome patients were therapy-naive, on corticosteroids, or on intravenous immunoglobulin alone.

FACS enriched CD8+ TEMRA cells, while bulk CD8+ and CD4+ were negatively isolated. The RNA input was about 0.45 to 1 ug, and it was reverse transcribed with random hexamers. MiXCR, run by TCRdb on the immunoSEQ multiplex PCR reads, gives a single entry per CDR3 protein. The table records some 250,000 distinct CDR3 sequences, 95% to 97% of them present only once. In germline, CDR1 is ENHRY, CDR2 SYGVKD. This CDR3 spans 11 amino acids. V was clipped by 6 bases and J by 0 bases, with 2 bases between them. Sequencing was carried out using CD4+ T cells from PBMCs. This chain uses TRBV10-3 with TRBJ2-5; D call uncertain. The clonotype comes from a human donor with Susac syndrome. The CDR3 DNA reads as TGTGCCATCAGGAACCAAGAGACCCAGTACTTC. It codes for CAIRNQETQYF.